The clone carrying this T cell receptor beta chain was counted a single time. Antigen specificity is unknown. The record originates from a study of CD8+ T cells in alopecia areata. As for treatment: oral pan-JAK inhibitor, 5-10 mg twice daily. PBMCs, the starting material, were the source of sorted CD4+ and CD8+ T cells. Following RNA extraction, reverse transcription yielded cDNA that acted as the sequencing template. The protocol was immunoSEQ multiplex PCR, while the TCRdb copy is restricted to in-frame clones and leaves out a portion. The sample yields about 200,000 clones, around 60% seen once. The study's findings and limits: Alopecia totalis/universalis scalp especially showed more expanded CD8+ clones than normal scalp.

This specimen was CD4+ T cells sorted from blood, taken at week 4, from a patient treated with tofacitinib. This receptor was identified in a human donor with alopecia areata.

The CDR3 loop is CASSPSQQGAELFF. CDR3 nucleotides: TGTGCCAGCAGCCCAAGCCAACAGGGGGCGGAGCTGTTTTTT. V gene TRBV7-2 combines with J gene TRBJ2-2; the match to TRBD1 covers 9 bases. The V and J ends lost 5 bases and 10 bases, in that order; junction bases with no gene match: 8. The CDR3 is 14 amino acids. Germline V gives CDR1 SGHTA, CDR2 FQGNSA. Full variable domain (rest looked up from reference TRBV7-2 and TRBJ2-2): GAGVSQSPSNKVTEKGKDVELRCDPISGHTALYWYRQSLGQGLEFLIYFQGNSAPDKSGLPSDRFSAERTGGSVSTLTIQRTQQEDSAVYLCASSPSQQGAELFFGEGSRLTVL.